The 23 T cell receptor beta chains reported below all come from one sample, sequenced in a study of breast tumors, draining lymph nodes, adjacent tissues. The lymph nodes were axillary draining lymph nodes from breast cancer patients. TCRdb ran MiXCR on the multiplex PCR reads and lists one entry per CDR3 protein. This table holds approximately 100,000 distinct CDR3 sequences, 21% found once. Sequences were obtained from axillary lymph node tissue. All receptors derive from a female donor with breast cancer. Some clones in this sample may be carry-over from other donors' samples.

This clonotype came up many times. J is TRBJ2-7 and V is TRBV6-1, with 8 bases lining up with TRBD1. The V and J ends lost 0 bases and 7 bases, in that order; junction bases with no gene match: 5. CDR1 is MNHNS, CDR2 SASEGT, per germline. The CDR3 is 14 amino acids. The CDR3 here is CASSEADRVREQYF. CDR3 DNA sequence: TGTGCCAGCAGTGAAGCGGACAGGGTGAGGGAGCAGTACTTC.

This clonotype was counted at least ten times. The V call is TRBV2, the J call TRBJ2-3, with 11 bases lining up with TRBD1. The CDR3 extends over 16 amino acids. CDR1 is SNHLY and CDR2 is FYNNEI in the germline V gene. The ends lost 6 bases at V and 5 bases at J; junction bases unmatched: 10. This CDR3 is CASRSPGQGVRDTQYF. CDR3 in DNA: TGTGCCAGCAGATCACCGGGACAGGGGGTAAGAGATACGCAGTATTTT.

This clonotype was detected a few times. The chain carries TRBV18 and TRBJ2-5; tentatively, D is TRBD1 (6 bases). The CDR3 is made up of 14 amino acids. Deletions cut 3 bases from V and 2 bases from J, with 10 bases between. The germline gives CDR1 KGHSH, CDR2 LQKENI. The CDR3 bases are TGTGCCAGCTCACCCCAGGGGAAGCAAGAGACCCAGTACTTC. Translated: CASSPQGKQETQYF.

Ten or more counts support this clonotype. The chain has TRBV4-1 and TRBJ2-1; D is ambiguous. This CDR3 spans 13 amino acids. Trimming cost V 0 bases and J 9 bases, with 9 bases left between them. Looked up from germline, CDR1 is MGHRA and CDR2 is YSYEKL. Written as DNA, the CDR3 is TGCGCCAGCAGCCAAGACGTGGCCACTGAGCAGTTCTTC. Its protein is CASSQDVATEQFF.

This clonotype was detected ten times or more. J is TRBJ2-7 and V is TRBV20-1; no clear D. V was trimmed by 3 bases and J by 4 bases, leaving 7 bases between them. The CDR3 extends over 11 amino acids. The germline V gene encodes CDR1 DFQATT and CDR2 SNEGSKA (reference sequence). The CDR3 region is CSASYEYEQYF. CDR3 DNA: TGCAGTGCTAGCTACGAGTACGAGCAGTACTTC.

This sequence joins TRBV20-1 and TRBJ2-7; TRBD2 matches 11 bases. V lost 4 bases, J lost 6 bases, and 11 bases stayed unmatched. This CDR3 has 15 residues. Germline V gene sequence: CDR1 DFQATT, CDR2 SNEGSKA (reference sequence). The DNA of the CDR3 is TGCAGTGCTACAAAATCTAGCGGGAGGTTGGGCGAGCAGTACTTC. It codes for CSATKSSGRLGEQYF.

On this clonotype: This could be a read error, since a much larger clone is one nucleotide away. The CDR3 ends on some other residue instead of the conserved phenylalanine or tryptophan, so this is likely a read error. This sequence joins TRBV14 and TRBJ2-1; D is unresolved. This CDR3 has 16 amino acids. Trimming left V 4 bases short and J 4 bases short, with 17 bases between. Germline V gives CDR1 SGHDN, CDR2 FVKESK. Here the CDR3 DNA reads TGTGCCAGCAGCCGCAACTCCCAGTGGGCATACAATGAGCAGTTCCTC. Encoded protein: CASSRNSQWAYNEQFL.

Points on this clonotype: This may be a read error, as it is one base from a much larger clone. The chain is built from TRBV20-1 and TRBJ1-4; TRBD1 might be the D (6 bases). Germline values: CDR1 DFQATT, CDR2 SNEGSKA (reference sequence). CDR3 length: 13 residues. The CDR3 bases are TGCAGCGCCTGGGGGCCCCTGAGGGAAAAACTGTCTTTT. This encodes CSAWGPLREKLSF.

There are many counts of this clonotype. The rearrangement joins TRBV19 to TRBJ1-4, with 7 bases matching TRBD1. This CDR3 has 13 amino acids. CDR1 is LNHDA and CDR2 is SQIVND in the germline V gene (reference sequence). Trimming took 3 bases from V and 11 from J; bases not matched to a gene: 6. The CDR3 spells CASSMGTAGKLFF. CDR3 nucleotide sequence: TGTGCCAGTAGTATGGGGACAGCCGGTAAACTGTTTTTT. The complete variable domain, with remaining parts taken from reference TRBV19 and TRBJ1-4, reads DGGITQSPKYLFRKEGQNVTLSCEQNLNHDAMYWYRQDPGQGLRLIYYSQIVNDFQKGDIAEGYSVSREKKESFPLTVTSAQKNPTAFYLCASSMGTAGKLFFGSGTQLSVL.

This clonotype occurred many times. CDR3 nucleotide sequence: TGTGCCACCAGTGATTTTAACACACCCGGGGAGCTGTTTTTT. Translated, it gives CATSDFNTPGELFF. The rearrangement uses TRBV24-1 and TRBJ2-2; D unresolved. The CDR3 spans 14 residues. Germline V gives CDR1 KGHDR, CDR2 SFDVKD. V lost 1 base, J lost 6 bases, and 8 bases lay in between.

At least ten counts were recorded for this clonotype. J is TRBJ1-5 and V is TRBV6-6; TRBD1 matches at 7 bases. Germline CDR1 MNHNY, CDR2 SVGAGI (reference sequence). The junction had 9 bases not matched to a gene; V was cut back by 4 bases and J by 3 bases. The CDR3 runs 16 residues. CDR3 bases: TGTGCCAGCAGTTCCACCTCAGGGGGGCCCAATCAGCCCCAGCATTTT. It translates to CASSSTSGGPNQPQHF.

The chain links TRBV20-1 to TRBJ2-7, with D tentatively TRBD2 (5 bases). The germline V and J ends were trimmed by 6 bases and 4 bases, with 10 bases remaining between them. There are 11 residues in the CDR3. CDR1 is DFQATT, CDR2 SNEGSKA, per germline (reference sequence). CDR3 residues: CSAKRGYEQYV. The CDR3 nucleotides read TGCAGTGCCAAAAGAGGGTACGAGCAGTACGTC.

Comment on this clonotype: The conserved phenylalanine or tryptophan normally closing the CDR3 is absent here, so this likely arose from a read error. The genes are TRBV4-1 and TRBJ2-3, with TRBD1 matching 7 bases. Trimming took 4 bases from V and 7 from J; bases not matched to a gene: 26. The CDR3 is 20 amino acids. Germline CDR1 MGHRA, CDR2 YSYEKL. DNA for the CDR3: TGCGCCAGCAGCCCCCTCAGGATGACAGGGCTTGGCCAGAGGGGGTATACGCAGTATCTT. Translation gives CASSPLRMTGLGQRGYTQYL.

This clonotype came up many times. This chain links TRBV10-3 with TRBJ2-1, with 8 bases matching TRBD2. Per germline, CDR1 ENHRY and CDR2 SYGVKD. CDR3 length: 16 residues. V was clipped by 5 bases and J by 8 bases; unmatched bases: 14. CDR3 nucleotides: TGTGCCATCAGTCAGGGCACCGGGACTAGTAGTGATGAGCAGTTCTTC. Amino acids: CAISQGTGTSSDEQFF.

Note on this clonotype: This clone may be a read error of a much larger clone one base away. CDR3 nucleotide sequence: TGTGCCAGCAGCCAAGCTCTTGAGGGAAATGATTCACCCCTCCACTTT. Translated, it gives CASSQALEGNDSPLHF. The rearrangement uses TRBV3-1 and TRBJ1-6, with no clear D. The germline V gene encodes CDR1 LGHDT and CDR2 YNNKEL (reference sequence). V lost 1 base and J 8 bases, leaving 15 bases between the germline ends. The CDR3 runs 16 residues.

This clonotype was counted ten times or more. This chain connects TRBV7-2 to TRBJ1-5; D is unresolved. Germline-derived CDR1 and CDR2 are SGHTA and FQGNSA. V lost 1 base and J lost 7, with 8 bases in between. The CDR3 consists of 13 residues. DNA of the CDR3: TGTGCCAGCAGCTTAGATCAAGGGCAGCCCCAGCATTTT. Its protein is CASSLDQGQPQHF.

V is TRBV6-5 and J is TRBJ1-6; D unresolved. CDR1 is MNHEY, CDR2 SVGAGI, per germline. The CDR3 totals 12 residues. Trimming left V 0 bases short and J 13 bases short, with 7 bases between. CDR3 bases: TGTGCCAGCAGTTACTCGACTGCTCCCCTCCACTTT. This sequence encodes CASSYSTAPLHF.

Points on this clonotype: The conserved phenylalanine or tryptophan normally closing the CDR3 is absent here, so this likely arose from a read error. This chain connects TRBV30 to TRBJ2-6, with TRBD1 identical over 7 bases. Germline V gene lookup returns CDR1 GTSNPN and CDR2 SVGIG (reference sequence). CDR3 size: 15 residues. Trimming cost V 6 bases and J 4 bases; bases outside gene matches: 9. The chain's CDR3 is CACTRGGAGANVLTC. DNA of the CDR3: TGTGCCTGTACAAGAGGGGGCGCGGGGGCCAACGTCCTGACTTGC.

A note on this clonotype: A much larger clone is a single base away; this may be a read error. The CDR3 ends on some other residue instead of the conserved phenylalanine or tryptophan, so this is likely a read error. The CDR3 DNA reads as TGTGCCAGCAAGGACTGGCAAGAGACCCAGTACCTC. Translation: CASKDWQETQYL. The gene calls are TRBV6-2 or TRBV6-3 and TRBJ2-5, with a weak D call TRBD2 (5 bases). With 7 bases removed from V and 2 bases from J, the gap between germline ends came to 8 bases. Germline loops: CDR1 MNHEY, CDR2 SVGEGT. CDR3 length equals 12 residues.

This clonotype was seen ten or more times. V usage is TRBV9 and J usage is TRBJ1-6; 9 bases are a match to TRBD1. Germline V gives CDR1 SGDLS, CDR2 YYNGEE. With V trimmed by 4 bases and J by 14 bases, 7 bases remained unmatched. The length of the CDR3 is 13 residues. CDR3 sequence reads: CASSPRQGVALHF. CDR3 bases: TGTGCCAGCAGCCCCAGACAGGGGGTGGCCCTCCACTTT.

The sample holds many counts of this clonotype. This chain joins TRBV27 and TRBJ1-6; D ambiguous. This CDR3 has 12 residues. Per the germline V gene, CDR1 is MNHEY and CDR2 is SMNVEV (reference sequence). The V gene lost 3 bases and the J gene lost 6 bases, with 3 bases spanning the gap. Here the CDR3 DNA reads TGTGCCAGCAGTTTCTCTAATTCACCCCTCCACTTT. This codes for CASSFSNSPLHF.

This clonotype has ten or more counts. The rearrangement uses TRBV19 and TRBJ1-5; D ambiguous. The CDR3 is 14 amino acids. CDR1 and CDR2 (germline): LNHDA, SQIVND (reference sequence). V was cut by 3 bases and J by 4 bases, with 10 bases left in between. The CDR3: CASSIDVGNQPQHF. The CDR3 DNA follows: TGTGCCAGTAGTATCGACGTGGGGAATCAGCCCCAGCATTTT.

This clonotype came up many times. The chain has TRBV9 and TRBJ2-3, with unresolved D. The CDR3 sequence is 15 residues long. Germline CDR1 reads SGDLS; CDR2 reads YYNGEE. Trimming pared 0 bases from V and 2 bases from J, leaving 10 bases between. In nucleotides, the CDR3 is TGTGCCAGCAGCGTAGGCGGATCTTACACAGATACGCAGTATTTT. Protein: CASSVGGSYTDTQYF.